A single sample gave rise to the 24 T cell receptor beta chains below, sequenced in a study of PD-L1 blockade in urothelial cancer. Time point defined: peripheral blood 6 weeks after treatment start. Only in-frame clones appear in the TCRdb table, and some are missing; sequencing was by immunoSEQ multiplex PCR. Of about 41,000 clones in the sample, 70% to 90% are singletons; the top ten hold approximately 2.4%. Here the sequenced sample was PBMCs, taken around atezolizumab (anti-PD-L1) treatment. Every receptor here comes from a man aged 70 or older with urothelial cancer.

The V and J genes are TRBV7-9 and TRBJ1-1; no clear D. Deletions cut 0 bases from V and 4 bases from J, with 12 bases between. Germline CDR1 and CDR2: SEHNR and FQNEAQ (reference sequence). The CDR3 is 15 residues long. The CDR3 nucleotides read TGTGCCAGCAGCTTAGCGGAGGGTTTGGGCACTGAAGCTTTCTTT. It yields the protein CASSLAEGLGTEAFF.

CDR3 sequence (DNA): TGTGCCAGCAGTTTAGGGACACCCACTAACTATGGCTACACCTTC. It encodes CASSLGTPTNYGYTF. The chain has TRBV27 and TRBJ1-2; D is perhaps TRBD1 (6 bases). The germline V gene has CDR1 MNHEY and CDR2 SMNVEV (reference sequence). V dropped 2 bases and J dropped 0 bases, with 10 bases sitting between them. The CDR3 consists of 15 residues.

The V call is TRBV27, the J call TRBJ2-5, with D possibly matching TRBD1 (5 bases). This CDR3 is 15 amino acids long. V was cut by 0 bases and J by 4 bases, with 12 bases left in between. Germline CDR1 is MNHEY and CDR2 is SMNVEV (reference sequence). The DNA of the CDR3 is TGTGCCAGCAGTTTATCCGCCAGGGTCGGAGAGACCCAGTACTTC. This translates into CASSLSARVGETQYF.

CDR3 nucleotides: TGTGCCAGCAGTGCCCAGGGACTAGTCGGTTACGAGCAGTACTTC. Protein product: CASSAQGLVGYEQYF. V is TRBV6-1 and J is TRBJ2-7; 8 positions match TRBD2. Germline assignment: CDR1 MNHNS and CDR2 SASEGT. The CDR3 length is 15 residues. With V trimmed by 4 bases and J by 4 bases, 9 bases remained unmatched.

The CDR3 bases are TGTGCCAGCTCGAGTCAGACAGGGCGATCCTACGAGCAGTACTTC. It specifies CASSSQTGRSYEQYF. The chain joins TRBV18 to TRBJ2-7; 7 nucleotides line up with TRBD1. Germline CDR1 and CDR2: KGHSH and LQKENI. The junction had 9 bases not matched to a gene; V was cut back by 6 bases and J by 1 base. CDR3 length: 15 residues.

DNA for the CDR3: TGCGCCAGCAGCTTGGGGAGGGACAGGAGCAATCAGCCCCAGCATTTT. This sequence encodes CASSLGRDRSNQPQHF. The V and J genes are TRBV5-1 and TRBJ1-5, with 8 bases identical to TRBD1. The CDR3 consists of 16 residues. CDR1 and CDR2 from the germline V gene are SGHRS and YFSETQ. The V gene end was trimmed by 0 bases and the J gene end by 1 base; junction bases not matched to a gene: 3.

This chain connects TRBV30 to TRBJ2-3; D may be TRBD1 (5 bases). V was clipped by 3 bases and J by 3 bases, with 7 bases between them. The CDR3 totals 12 residues. CDR1 and CDR2 from the germline V gene are GTSNPN and SVGIG (reference sequence). Here the CDR3 DNA reads TGTGCCTGGAGAGGGGATACAGATACGCAGTATTTT. It translates to CAWRGDTDTQYF.

V is TRBV7-6 and J is TRBJ1-1; a possible D gene is TRBD1 (5 bases). Germline loops: CDR1 SGHVS, CDR2 FNYEAQ. V was pared by 9 bases and J by 4 bases, with 15 bases between. CDR3 length equals 13 residues. The CDR3 nucleotides are TGTGCCAGTTCAAGGGGCCTCGGCACTGAAGCTTTCTTT. Its translation is CASSRGLGTEAFF. Together with reference TRBV7-6 and TRBJ1-1, the CDR3 gives the full variable domain: GAGVSQSPRYKVTKRGQDVALRCDPISGHVSLYWYRQALGQGPEFLTYFNYEAQQDKSGLPNDRFSAERPEGSISTLTIQRTEQRDSAMYRCASSRGLGTEAFFGQGTRLTVV.

This clone was counted once. In nucleotides, the CDR3 is TGTGCCAGCAGCAAAGGCAAGGGGCCGGGACTAGCGGATTCTCGCCGGGCCCATGAGCAGTTCTTC. It yields the protein CASSKGKGPGLADSRRAHEQFF. The chain employs TRBV21-1 and TRBJ2-1; the table's D call of TRBD2 was not tested on the DNA. TRBV21-1 is an annotated pseudogene. The CDR3 runs 22 residues.

This sequence joins TRBV18 and TRBJ2-5; TRBD1 agrees at 9 bases. This CDR3 region has 14 residues. V shed 5 bases and J 5 bases; nucleotides not matched to a gene: 6. Germline lookup yields CDR1 KGHSH and CDR2 LQKENI. The CDR3: CASSLGQGGETQYF. The CDR3 coding sequence is TGTGCCAGCTCATTGGGACAGGGAGGCGAGACCCAGTACTTC. Drawing the rest from reference TRBV18 and TRBJ2-5, the complete variable domain is NAGVMQNPRHLVRRRGQEARLRCSPMKGHSHVYWYRQLPEEGLKFMVYLQKENIIDESGMPKERFSAEFPKEGPSILRIQQVVRGDSAAYFCASSLGQGGETQYFGPGTRLLVL.

V gene TRBV19 combines with J gene TRBJ2-3, with a possible D match to TRBD2 (5 bases). Germline V gives CDR1 LNHDA, CDR2 SQIVND (reference sequence). CDR3 length: 14 residues. V dropped 2 bases and J dropped 0 bases, with 6 bases sitting between them. This CDR3 reads CASSISGSTDTQYF. The CDR3 coding sequence is TGTGCCAGTAGTATATCGGGAAGCACAGATACGCAGTATTTT.

The rearrangement links TRBV11-2 to TRBJ2-7; D is possibly TRBD1 (6 bases). Germline V lookup: CDR1 SGHAT, CDR2 FQNNGV. CDR3 length: 15 amino acids. V was shortened by 0 bases and J by 3 bases, with 12 bases between the two germline ends. CDR3: CASSLDRGQLYEQYF. For the CDR3, the DNA is TGTGCCAGCAGCTTAGATAGAGGACAGCTCTACGAGCAGTACTTC.

The V gene is TRBV18, the J gene TRBJ2-3; 9 bases agree with TRBD1. Per the germline V gene, CDR1 is KGHSH and CDR2 is LQKENI. The CDR3 is made up of 15 amino acids. Trimming took 5 bases from V and 3 from J; bases not matched to a gene: 6. Written as DNA, the CDR3 is TGTGCCAGCTCATCACAGGGGGCGAATACAGATACGCAGTATTTT. Translating it yields CASSSQGANTDTQYF.

This rearrangement joins TRBV6-1 to TRBJ2-7, with TRBD2 as a possible D gene (5 bases). The CDR3 runs to 14 residues. CDR1 is MNHNS and CDR2 is SASEGT in the germline V gene. V lost 6 bases and J 6 bases, leaving 18 bases between the germline ends. CDR3 bases: TGTGCCAGCAGCCAGAGCGGAGGTCCTCTCGAGCAGTACTTC. It translates to CASSQSGGPLEQYF.

The CDR3: CAISDLINPGGTEQFF. The CDR3 region has the DNA TGTGCCATCAGTGACCTCATAAACCCGGGGGGGACTGAGCAGTTCTTC. This chain joins TRBV10-3 and TRBJ2-1; 8 bases are shared with TRBD2. The CDR3 covers 16 residues. CDR1 and CDR2 from the germline V gene are ENHRY and SYGVKD. J was trimmed by 9 bases and V by 3 bases; bases with no gene match: 13.

This clone was detected only a few times. The gene calls are TRBV28 and TRBJ1-1; 8 bases line up with TRBD1. Germline CDR1 reads MDHEN; CDR2 reads SYDVKM. The CDR3 consists of 14 residues. V was clipped by 7 bases and J by 3 bases; unmatched bases: 7. The CDR3 DNA is TGTGCCAGCATCAATGACAGGGGCGACACTGAAGCTTTCTTT. Translation: CASINDRGDTEAFF.

This chain connects TRBV20-1 to TRBJ1-2; D is unclear. CDR3 size: 11 residues. V was clipped by 4 bases and J by 7 bases, with 10 bases between them. CDR1 is DFQATT and CDR2 is SNEGSKA in the germline V gene (reference sequence). The CDR3 nucleotides read TGCAGTGCTACGGGTGCTGGTGGCTACACCTTC. Translation: CSATGAGGYTF.

This clone was picked up one time. The V call is TRBV28, the J call TRBJ2-6; unclear D gene. The CDR3 covers 15 residues. Germline V CDR1 and CDR2: MDHEN, SYDVKM. The V end was cut by 6 bases, the J end by 3 bases, with 12 bases between. The CDR3 spells CASSLPLSGANVLTF. CDR3 DNA sequence: TGTGCCAGCAGCCTCCCGCTGAGTGGGGCCAACGTCCTGACTTTC.

The gene calls are TRBV6-1 and TRBJ1-4, with 7 positions matching TRBD1. The CDR3 runs to 16 residues. The J segment lost 7 bases and the V segment lost 3 bases, leaving 11 bases of the junction unmatched. Germline-derived CDR1 and CDR2 are MNHNS and SASEGT. In DNA, the CDR3 is TGTGCCAGCAGTGATCCAAGGGGGCTGGGCTCTGAAAAACTGTTTTTT. It translates to CASSDPRGLGSEKLFF.

The rearrangement joins TRBV30 to TRBJ1-3; a possible D gene is TRBD1 (6 bases). The CDR3 contains 16 residues. Germline V gene lookup returns CDR1 GTSNPN and CDR2 SVGIG (reference sequence). Trimming left V 6 bases short and J 2 bases short, with 20 bases between. CDR3 nucleotides: TGTGCCTGCAGGGGCGGGGGGGTACGGACTGGAAACACCATATATTTT. Protein: CACRGGGVRTGNTIYF.

This clone occurred once. The chain combines TRBV29-1 with TRBJ2-7, with 13 bases identical to TRBD2. The V gene's germline CDR1 is SQVTM and CDR2 ANQGSEA. The CDR3 is 14 residues long. The V and J ends lost 5 bases and 7 bases, in that order; junction bases with no gene match: 8. For the CDR3, the DNA is TGCAGCGTTCGACTAGCGGGAGGCCCTTGGGAGCAGTACTTC. Translating it yields CSVRLAGGPWEQYF.

The V and J genes are TRBV28 and TRBJ1-3; D may be TRBD1 (6 bases). Germline CDR1 is MDHEN and CDR2 is SYDVKM. This CDR3 is built from 16 residues. Trimming left V 7 bases short and J 0 bases short, with 16 bases between. CDR3 DNA: TGTGCCAGCATTGGGAGACGGACAGCCTCTGGAAACACCATATATTTT. Translating it yields CASIGRRTASGNTIYF.

The chain has TRBV19 and TRBJ1-1; D gene uncertain. Germline V gene sequence: CDR1 LNHDA, CDR2 SQIVND (reference sequence). Trimming took 5 bases from V and 0 from J, leaving 16 bases between them. The CDR3 is 16 residues long. The CDR3 DNA reads as TGTGCCAGTAGTCCTCGTGGAGACGGTATGAACACTGAAGCTTTCTTT. Its translation is CASSPRGDGMNTEAFF. Drawing the rest from reference TRBV19 and TRBJ1-1, the complete variable domain is DGGITQSPKYLFRKEGQNVTLSCEQNLNHDAMYWYRQDPGQGLRLIYYSQIVNDFQKGDIAEGYSVSREKKESFPLTVTSAQKNPTAFYLCASSPRGDGMNTEAFFGQGTRLTVV.

The chain combines TRBV19 with TRBJ2-3; weak D call: TRBD2 (7 bases). The CDR3 totals 14 residues. Looked up from germline, CDR1 is LNHDA and CDR2 is SQIVND (reference sequence). Deletions cut 6 bases from V and 5 bases from J, with 15 bases between. The DNA of the CDR3 is TGTGCCAGTAGCCCTGGCGGGGGCGAAGATACGCAGTATTTT. The encoded protein is CASSPGGGEDTQYF.